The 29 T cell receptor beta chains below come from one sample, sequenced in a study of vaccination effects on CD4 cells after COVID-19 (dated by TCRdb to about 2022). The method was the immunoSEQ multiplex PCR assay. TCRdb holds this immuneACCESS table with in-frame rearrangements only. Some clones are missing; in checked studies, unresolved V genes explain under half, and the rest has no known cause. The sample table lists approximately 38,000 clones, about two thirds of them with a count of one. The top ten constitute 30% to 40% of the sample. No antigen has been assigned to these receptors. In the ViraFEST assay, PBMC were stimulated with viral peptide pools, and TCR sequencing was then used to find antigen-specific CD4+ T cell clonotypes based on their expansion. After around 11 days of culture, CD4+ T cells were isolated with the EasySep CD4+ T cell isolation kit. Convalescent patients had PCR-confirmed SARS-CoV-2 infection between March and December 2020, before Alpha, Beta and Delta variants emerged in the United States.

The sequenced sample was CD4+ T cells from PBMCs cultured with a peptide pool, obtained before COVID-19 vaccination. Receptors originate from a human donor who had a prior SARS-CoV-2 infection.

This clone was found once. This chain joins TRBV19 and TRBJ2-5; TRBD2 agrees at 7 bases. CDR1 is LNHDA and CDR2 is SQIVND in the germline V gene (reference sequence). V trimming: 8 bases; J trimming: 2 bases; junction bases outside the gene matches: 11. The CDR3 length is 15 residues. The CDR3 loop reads CASGRGGGSQETQYF. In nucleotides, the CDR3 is TGTGCCAGTGGTCGGGGCGGGGGTTCACAAGAGACCCAGTACTTC.

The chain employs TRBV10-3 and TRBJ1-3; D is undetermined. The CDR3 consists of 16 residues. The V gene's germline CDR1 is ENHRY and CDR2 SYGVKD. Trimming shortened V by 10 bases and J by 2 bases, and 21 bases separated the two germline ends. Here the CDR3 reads CATGMDPTRTGNTIYF. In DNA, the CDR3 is TGTGCCACGGGGATGGACCCCACTCGTACTGGAAACACCATATATTTT.

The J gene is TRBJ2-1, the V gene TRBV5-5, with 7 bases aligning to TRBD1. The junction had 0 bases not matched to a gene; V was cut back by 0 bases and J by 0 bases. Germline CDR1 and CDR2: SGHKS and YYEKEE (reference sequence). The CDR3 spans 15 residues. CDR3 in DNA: TGTGCCAGCAGCTTGGGGACAGGCTCCTACAATGAGCAGTTCTTC. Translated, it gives CASSLGTGSYNEQFF.

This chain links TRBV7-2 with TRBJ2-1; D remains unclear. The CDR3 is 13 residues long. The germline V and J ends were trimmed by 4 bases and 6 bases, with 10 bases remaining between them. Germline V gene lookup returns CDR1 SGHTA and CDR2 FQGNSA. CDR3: CASSSDSVNEQFF. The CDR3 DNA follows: TGTGCCAGCAGCTCCGATTCCGTCAATGAGCAGTTCTTC.

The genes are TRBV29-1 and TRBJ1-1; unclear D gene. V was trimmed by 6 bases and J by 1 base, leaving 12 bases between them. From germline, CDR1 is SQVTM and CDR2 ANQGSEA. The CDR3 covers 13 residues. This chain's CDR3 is CSVRPFRNTEAFF. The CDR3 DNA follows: TGCAGCGTCCGGCCTTTCCGGAACACTGAAGCTTTCTTT.

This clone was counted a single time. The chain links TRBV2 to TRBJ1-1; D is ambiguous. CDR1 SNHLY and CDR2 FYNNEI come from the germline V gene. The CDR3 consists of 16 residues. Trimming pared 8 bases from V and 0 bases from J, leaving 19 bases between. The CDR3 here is CASFAGIGLLNTEAFF. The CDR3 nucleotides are TGTGCCAGCTTCGCAGGAATCGGATTGTTGAACACTGAAGCTTTCTTT. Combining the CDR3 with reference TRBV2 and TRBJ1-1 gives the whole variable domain EPEVTQTPSHQVTQMGQEVILRCVPISNHLYFYWYRQILGQKVEFLVSFYNNEISEKSEIFDDQFSVERPDGSNFTLKIRSTKLEDSAMYFCASFAGIGLLNTEAFFGQGTRLTVV.

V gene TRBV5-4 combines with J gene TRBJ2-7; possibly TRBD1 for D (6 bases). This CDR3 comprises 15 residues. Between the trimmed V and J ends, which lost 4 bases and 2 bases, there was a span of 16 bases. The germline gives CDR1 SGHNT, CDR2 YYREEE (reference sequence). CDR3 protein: CASSPGAGDTYEQYF. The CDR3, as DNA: TGTGCCAGCAGCCCCGGCGCAGGGGATACCTACGAGCAGTACTTC.

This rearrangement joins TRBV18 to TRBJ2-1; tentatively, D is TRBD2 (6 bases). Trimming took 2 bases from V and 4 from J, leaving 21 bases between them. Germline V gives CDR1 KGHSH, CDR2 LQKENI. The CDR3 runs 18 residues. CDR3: CASSPNWSGGDGYNEQFF. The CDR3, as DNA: TGTGCCAGCTCACCAAATTGGAGCGGCGGGGACGGTTACAATGAGCAGTTCTTC.

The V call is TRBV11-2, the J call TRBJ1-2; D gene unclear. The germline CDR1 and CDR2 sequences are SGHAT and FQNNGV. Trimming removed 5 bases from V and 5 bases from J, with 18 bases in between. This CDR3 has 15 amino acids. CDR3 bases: TGTGCCAGCAGCCTTAGCGGCGGAACTGGGTATGGCTACACCTTC. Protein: CASSLSGGTGYGYTF. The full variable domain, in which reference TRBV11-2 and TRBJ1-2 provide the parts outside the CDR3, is EAGVAQSPRYKIIEKRQSVAFWCNPISGHATLYWYQQILGQGPKLLIQFQNNGVVDDSQLPKDRFSAERLKGVDSTLKIQPAKLEDSAVYLCASSLSGGTGYGYTFGSGTRLTVV.

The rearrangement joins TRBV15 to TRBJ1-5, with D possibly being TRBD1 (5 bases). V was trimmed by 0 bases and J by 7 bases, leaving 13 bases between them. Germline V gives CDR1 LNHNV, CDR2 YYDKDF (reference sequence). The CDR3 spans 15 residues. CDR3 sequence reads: CATSRDWDPTQPQHF. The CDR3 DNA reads TGTGCCACCAGCAGAGATTGGGACCCCACCCAGCCCCAGCATTTT.

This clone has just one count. This chain's CDR3 is CASSRTGGQTLSYEQYF. The DNA of the CDR3 is TGTGCCAGCAGCAGAACCGGCGGACAGACCTTAAGCTACGAGCAGTACTTC. The chain has TRBV3-1 (or the pseudogene TRBV3-2) and TRBJ2-7, with a tentative D call TRBD1 (6 bases). The germline V gene has CDR1 LGHDT and CDR2 YNNKEL (reference sequence). There are 17 residues in the CDR3. V was cut by 5 bases and J by 3 bases, with 23 bases left in between.

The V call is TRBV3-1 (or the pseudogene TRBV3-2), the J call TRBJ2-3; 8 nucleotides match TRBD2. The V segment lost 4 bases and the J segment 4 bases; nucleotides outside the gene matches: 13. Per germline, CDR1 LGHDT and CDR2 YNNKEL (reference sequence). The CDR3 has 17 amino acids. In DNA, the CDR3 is TGTGCCAGCAGCCTATGGACGGGGGGGCCGGGGGCAGATACGCAGTATTTT. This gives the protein CASSLWTGGPGADTQYF.

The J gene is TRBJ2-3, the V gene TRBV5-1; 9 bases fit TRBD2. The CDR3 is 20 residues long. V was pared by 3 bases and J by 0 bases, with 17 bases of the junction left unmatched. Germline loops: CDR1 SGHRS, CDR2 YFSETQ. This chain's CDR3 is CASSWGTTSGYSLSTDTQYF. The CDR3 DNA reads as TGCGCCAGCAGCTGGGGGACGACTAGCGGCTATAGCCTTAGCACAGATACGCAGTATTTT.

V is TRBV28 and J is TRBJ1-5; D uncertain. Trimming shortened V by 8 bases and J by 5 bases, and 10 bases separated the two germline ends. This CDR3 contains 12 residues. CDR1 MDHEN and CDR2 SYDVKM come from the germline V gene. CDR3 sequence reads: CASQGGYQPQHF. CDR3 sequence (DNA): TGTGCCAGCCAAGGAGGTTATCAGCCCCAGCATTTT. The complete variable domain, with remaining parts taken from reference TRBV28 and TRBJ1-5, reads DVKVTQSSRYLVKRTGEKVFLECVQDMDHENMFWYRQDPGLGLRLIYFSYDVKMKEKGDIPEGYSVSREKKERFSLILESASTNQTSMYLCASQGGYQPQHFGDGTRLSIL.

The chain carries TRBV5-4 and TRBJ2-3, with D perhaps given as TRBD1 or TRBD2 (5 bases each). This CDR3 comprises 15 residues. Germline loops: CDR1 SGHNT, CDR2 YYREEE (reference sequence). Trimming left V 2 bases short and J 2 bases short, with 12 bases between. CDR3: CASSFRDGITDTQYF. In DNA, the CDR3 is TGTGCCAGCAGCTTCCGGGACGGGATCACAGATACGCAGTATTTT.

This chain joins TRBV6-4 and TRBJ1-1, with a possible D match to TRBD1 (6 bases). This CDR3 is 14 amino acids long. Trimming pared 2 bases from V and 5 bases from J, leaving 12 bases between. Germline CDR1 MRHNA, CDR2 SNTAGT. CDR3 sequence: CASSDQWGATEAFF. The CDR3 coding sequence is TGTGCCAGCAGTGACCAATGGGGGGCAACTGAAGCTTTCTTT.

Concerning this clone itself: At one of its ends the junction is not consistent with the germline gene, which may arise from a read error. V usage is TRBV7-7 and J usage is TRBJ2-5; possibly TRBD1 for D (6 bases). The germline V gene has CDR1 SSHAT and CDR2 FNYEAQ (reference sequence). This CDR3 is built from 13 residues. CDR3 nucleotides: TGTGCTAGCAGCGCAGGGGTTCTGGAGACCCAGTACTTC. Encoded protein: CASSAGVLETQYF.

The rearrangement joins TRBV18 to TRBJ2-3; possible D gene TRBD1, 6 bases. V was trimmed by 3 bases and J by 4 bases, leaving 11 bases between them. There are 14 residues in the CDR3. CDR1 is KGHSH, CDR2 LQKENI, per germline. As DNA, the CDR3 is TGTGCCAGCTCACCCACAGGGTTCCCAGATACGCAGTATTTT. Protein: CASSPTGFPDTQYF.

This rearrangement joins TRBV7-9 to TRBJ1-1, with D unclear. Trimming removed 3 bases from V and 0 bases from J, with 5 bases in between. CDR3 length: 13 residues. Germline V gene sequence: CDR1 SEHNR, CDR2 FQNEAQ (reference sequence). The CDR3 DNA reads TGTGCCAGCAGCTTCGACCTGAACACTGAAGCTTTCTTT. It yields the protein CASSFDLNTEAFF.

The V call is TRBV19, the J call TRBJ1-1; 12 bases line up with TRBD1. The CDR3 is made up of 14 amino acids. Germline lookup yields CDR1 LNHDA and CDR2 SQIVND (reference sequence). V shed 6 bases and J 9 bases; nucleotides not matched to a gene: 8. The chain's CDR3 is CASRSGQGAGQAFF. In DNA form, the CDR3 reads TGTGCCAGTAGATCGGGACAGGGGGCTGGACAAGCTTTCTTT. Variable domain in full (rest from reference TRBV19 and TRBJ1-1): DGGITQSPKYLFRKEGQNVTLSCEQNLNHDAMYWYRQDPGQGLRLIYYSQIVNDFQKGDIAEGYSVSREKKESFPLTVTSAQKNPTAFYLCASRSGQGAGQAFFGQGTRLTVV.

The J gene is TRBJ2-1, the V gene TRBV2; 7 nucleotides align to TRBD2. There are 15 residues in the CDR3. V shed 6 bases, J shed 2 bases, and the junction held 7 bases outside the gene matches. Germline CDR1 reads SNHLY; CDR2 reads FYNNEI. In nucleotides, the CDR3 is TGTGCCAGCAGAGAGAGACTAGCTGCCTACAATGAGCAGTTCTTC. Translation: CASRERLAAYNEQFF.

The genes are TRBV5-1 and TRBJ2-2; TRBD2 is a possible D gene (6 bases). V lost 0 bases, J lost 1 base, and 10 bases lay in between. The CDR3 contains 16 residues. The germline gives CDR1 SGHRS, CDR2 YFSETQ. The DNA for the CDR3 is TGCGCCAGCAGCTTGGGAGCGGGCGAGAACACCGGGGAGCTGTTTTTT. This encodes CASSLGAGENTGELFF.

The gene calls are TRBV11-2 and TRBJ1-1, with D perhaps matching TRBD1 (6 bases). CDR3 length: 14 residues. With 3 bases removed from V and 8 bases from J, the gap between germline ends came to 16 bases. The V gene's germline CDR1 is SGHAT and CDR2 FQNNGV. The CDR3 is CASSFQTGFVEAFF. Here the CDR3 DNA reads TGTGCCAGCAGCTTCCAAACAGGGTTTGTGGAAGCTTTCTTT.

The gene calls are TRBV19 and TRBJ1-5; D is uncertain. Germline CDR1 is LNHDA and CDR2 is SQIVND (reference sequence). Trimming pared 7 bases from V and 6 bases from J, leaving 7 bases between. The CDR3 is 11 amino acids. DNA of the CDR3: TGTGCCAGTATACAGTGTCAGCCCCAGCATTTT. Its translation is CASIQCQPQHF. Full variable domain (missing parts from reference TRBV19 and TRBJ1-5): DGGITQSPKYLFRKEGQNVTLSCEQNLNHDAMYWYRQDPGQGLRLIYYSQIVNDFQKGDIAEGYSVSREKKESFPLTVTSAQKNPTAFYLCASIQCQPQHFGDGTRLSIL.

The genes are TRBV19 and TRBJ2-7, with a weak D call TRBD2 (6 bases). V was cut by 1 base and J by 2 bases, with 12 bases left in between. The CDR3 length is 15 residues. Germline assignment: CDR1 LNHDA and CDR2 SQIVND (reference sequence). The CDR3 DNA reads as TGTGCCAGTAGTATAGGGGCGGAGGGTACCTACGAGCAGTACTTC. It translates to CASSIGAEGTYEQYF.

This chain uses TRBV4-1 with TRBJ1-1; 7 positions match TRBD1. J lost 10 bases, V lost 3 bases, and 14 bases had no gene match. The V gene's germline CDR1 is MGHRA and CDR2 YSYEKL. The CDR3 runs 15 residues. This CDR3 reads CASSHLLGQSGRAFF. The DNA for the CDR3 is TGCGCCAGCAGCCACCTTTTGGGACAGTCGGGGCGAGCTTTCTTT.

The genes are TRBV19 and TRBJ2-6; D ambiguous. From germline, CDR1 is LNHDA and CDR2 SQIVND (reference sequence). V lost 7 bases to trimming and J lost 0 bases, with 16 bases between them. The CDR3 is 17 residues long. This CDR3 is CASTPGVANSGANVLTF. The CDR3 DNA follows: TGTGCCAGTACCCCGGGTGTAGCCAACTCTGGGGCCAACGTCCTGACTTTC.

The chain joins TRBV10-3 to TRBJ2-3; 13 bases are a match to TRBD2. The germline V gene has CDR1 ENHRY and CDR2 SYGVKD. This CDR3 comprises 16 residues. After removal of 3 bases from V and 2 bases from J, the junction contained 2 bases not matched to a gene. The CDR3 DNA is TGTGCCATCAGTGAAGGACTAGCGGGGGCCACAGATACGCAGTATTTT. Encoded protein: CAISEGLAGATDTQYF.

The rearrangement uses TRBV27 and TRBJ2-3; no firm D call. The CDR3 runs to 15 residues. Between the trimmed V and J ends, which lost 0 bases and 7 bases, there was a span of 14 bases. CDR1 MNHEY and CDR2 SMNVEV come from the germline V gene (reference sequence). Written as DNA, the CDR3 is TGTGCCAGCAGTTTATCGTCAGGTTGGCTGTATACGCAGTATTTT. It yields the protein CASSLSSGWLYTQYF.